This TCR beta chain was recorded in a study of blood T cell repertoires in COVID-19. V lost 4 bases to trimming and J lost 4 bases; unmatched junction nucleotides: 13. From germline, CDR1 is LGHDT and CDR2 YNNKEL (reference sequence). CDR3 length: 17 residues. Sequencing was performed with immunoSEQ multiplex PCR; in TCRdb, only in-frame clones are kept and a portion is missing. The table includes 350,000 to 400,000 clones, nearly 90% detected once. The receptor was isolated from a man between 18 and 35 years old with active or convalescent COVID-19. This chain links TRBV3-1 (or the pseudogene TRBV3-2) with TRBJ2-7, with 10 bases aligning to TRBD1. The material sequenced was peripheral blood. The CDR3 DNA is TGTGCCAGCAGCCTCCCAGGGGGGACAGGGGACAGATACGAGCAGTACTTC. It translates to CASSLPGGTGDRYEQYF.